One sample yielded the 12 T cell receptor beta chains listed below, sequenced in a study of cytomegalovirus exposure and HLA in healthy donors. The primer mix had 60 Vbeta and 13 Jbeta primers. Data came from immunoSEQ multiplex PCR; TCRdb stores just in-frame clones and leaves some out. Among approximately 220,000 clones listed, approximately 80% were seen once. Sequencing input: PBMCs. These receptors were collected from a man aged 25-45 years in good health and CMV-seronegative.

The chain joins TRBV6-6 to TRBJ1-2; 7 bases match TRBD1. The junction had 11 bases not matched to a gene; V was cut back by 4 bases and J by 6 bases. The CDR3 runs 15 residues. CDR1 and CDR2 from the germline V gene are MNHNY and SVGAGI (reference sequence). CDR3 DNA sequence: TGTGCCAGCAGTTCGTGGACCGGGACAGAGCATGGCTACACCTTC. Amino acids: CASSSWTGTEHGYTF.

The chain recombines TRBV6-1 with TRBJ2-5; D is unresolved. The germline V gene encodes CDR1 MNHNS and CDR2 SASEGT. The CDR3 consists of 13 residues. Trimming pared 0 bases from V and 5 bases from J, leaving 7 bases between. DNA of the CDR3: TGTGCCAGCAGTGAAGCCCCACGGGAGACCCAGTACTTC. Its translation is CASSEAPRETQYF.

The chain uses TRBV9 and TRBJ2-3, with 8 bases identical to TRBD2. V lost 0 bases to trimming and J lost 1 base; unmatched junction nucleotides: 7. The germline V gene encodes CDR1 SGDLS and CDR2 YYNGEE. The length of the CDR3 is 17 residues. CDR3: CASSVGPGGDRTDTQYF. In DNA form, the CDR3 reads TGTGCCAGCAGCGTAGGTCCGGGGGGGGACCGCACAGATACGCAGTATTTT.

This chain connects TRBV7-2 to TRBJ2-7, with 7 positions matching TRBD1. V was clipped by 3 bases and J by 6 bases; unmatched bases: 11. There are 15 residues in the CDR3. Germline lookup yields CDR1 SGHTA and CDR2 FQGNSA. DNA for the CDR3: TGTGCCAGCAGCTTGGGACAGCGAAGAGCCAGCGAGCAGTACTTC. This sequence encodes CASSLGQRRASEQYF.

The rearrangement uses TRBV7-6 and TRBJ2-7; the D gene is possibly TRBD1 (5 bases). The germline V and J ends were trimmed by 0 bases and 3 bases, with 9 bases remaining between them. CDR3 length: 14 amino acids. CDR1 is SGHVS, CDR2 FNYEAQ, per germline. In DNA, the CDR3 is TGTGCCAGCAGCTTAGCGGGCCAGGGCTACGAGCAGTACTTC. It translates to CASSLAGQGYEQYF. The entire variable domain, with the rest obtained from reference TRBV7-6 and TRBJ2-7, is as follows: GAGVSQSPRYKVTKRGQDVALRCDPISGHVSLYWYRQALGQGPEFLTYFNYEAQQDKSGLPNDRFSAERPEGSISTLTIQRTEQRDSAMYRCASSLAGQGYEQYFGPGTRLTVT.

The V gene is TRBV2, the J gene TRBJ2-1; 9 nucleotides align to TRBD2. J lost 2 bases, V lost 6 bases, and 5 bases had no gene match. In germline, CDR1 is SNHLY, CDR2 FYNNEI. The CDR3 totals 15 residues. The DNA for the CDR3 is TGTGCCAGCAGGTTAGCGGGGGAGGCCTACAATGAGCAGTTCTTC. It specifies CASRLAGEAYNEQFF.

This chain joins TRBV5-4 and TRBJ1-6, with D possibly matching TRBD1 (6 bases). CDR1 and CDR2 (germline): SGHNT, YYREEE (reference sequence). Trimming stripped 3 bases from V and 14 bases from J, with 9 bases between. The CDR3 is 11 amino acids. The CDR3 nucleotides read TGTGCCAGCAGCTCGGACAGTTCCCTCCACTTT. Translating it yields CASSSDSSLHF.

The CDR3: CASSDRKTNTEAFF. The CDR3 coding sequence is TGTGCCAGTAGTGACAGGAAGACGAACACTGAAGCTTTCTTT. The chain has TRBV19 and TRBJ1-1; D might be TRBD1 (6 bases). Germline V gives CDR1 LNHDA, CDR2 SQIVND (reference sequence). CDR3 size: 14 residues. The V gene lost 5 bases and the J gene lost 1 base, with 11 bases spanning the gap.

CDR3 nucleotide sequence: TGCGCCAGCAGCTTGGGACTAGCGGGAAATACAGATACGCAGTATTTT. Its translation is CASSLGLAGNTDTQYF. V usage is TRBV5-1 and J usage is TRBJ2-3, with 11 bases that match TRBD2. The CDR3 is 16 amino acids. Per germline, CDR1 SGHRS and CDR2 YFSETQ. V lost 0 bases, J lost 3 bases, and 3 bases stayed unmatched.

V gene TRBV7-9 combines with J gene TRBJ2-3; 7 nucleotides line up with TRBD1. Looked up from germline, CDR1 is SEHNR and CDR2 is FQNEAQ (reference sequence). This CDR3 spans 12 amino acids. After removal of 7 bases from V and 5 bases from J, the junction contained 3 bases not matched to a gene. The CDR3 nucleotides read TGTGCCAGCACCGCAGGGGGAGATACGCAGTATTTT. It yields the protein CASTAGGDTQYF.

The chain has TRBV5-4 and TRBJ1-2; 7 bases are a match to TRBD1. The CDR3 has 16 amino acids. The germline CDR1 and CDR2 sequences are SGHNT and YYREEE (reference sequence). J was trimmed by 4 bases and V by 0 bases; bases with no gene match: 9. Here the CDR3 reads CASSLGGGGGVYGYTF. DNA for the CDR3: TGTGCCAGCAGCTTGGGAGGGGGCGGAGGGGTCTATGGCTACACCTTC.

This chain uses TRBV4-2 with TRBJ2-3; 13 bases map to TRBD2. With 2 bases clipped from V and 5 bases from J, the junction kept 4 bases outside the gene matches. Looked up from germline, CDR1 is LGHNA and CDR2 is YNFKEQ. The CDR3 contains 16 residues. The DNA for the CDR3 is TGTGCCAGCAGCCAATTACTAGCGGGGGGGGGAGATACGCAGTATTTT. Its translation is CASSQLLAGGGDTQYF.